Listed here are 20 T cell receptor beta chains from one sample, sequenced in a study of circulating tumor DNA in untreated peripheral T-cell lymphoma. Assay: immunoSEQ multiplex PCR; the TCRdb copy retains only in-frame clones and omits some. This sample has 5,000 to 6,000 clones, with under 80% found just once. Sequencing input: tumor tissue. Source of these receptors: a human donor with peripheral T-cell lymphoma.

V usage is TRBV5-1 and J usage is TRBJ2-3, with 12 bases identical to TRBD2. V was clipped by 3 bases and J by 2 bases; unmatched bases: 1. The CDR3 runs to 15 residues. CDR1 is SGHRS, CDR2 YFSETQ, per germline. This chain's CDR3 is CASSSSGRATDTQYF. CDR3 nucleotide sequence: TGCGCCAGCAGCTCTAGCGGGAGGGCCACAGATACGCAGTATTTT.

The chain couples TRBV15 to TRBJ2-4; D not certain. Germline CDR1 is LNHNV and CDR2 is YYDKDF (reference sequence). CDR3 length equals 14 residues. The ends were cut back, 0 bases at V and 0 bases at J, with 3 bases in the middle. This CDR3 reads CATSRDLAKNIQYF. The CDR3 DNA reads as TGTGCCACCAGCAGAGACTTAGCCAAAAACATTCAGTACTTC.

The chain combines TRBV18 with TRBJ2-7, with TRBD2 as a possible D gene (5 bases). Germline CDR1 is KGHSH and CDR2 is LQKENI. Trimming removed 4 bases at V and 4 bases at J, with 8 bases between. The CDR3 is made up of 12 amino acids. CDR3 nucleotides: TGTGCCAGCTCACGCCCGGGATACGAGCAGTACTTC. Its translation: CASSRPGYEQYF.

Note on this clone: A junction end diverges from the germline sequence, so it may reflect a read error. The V and J genes are TRBV11-3 and TRBJ1-3, with D perhaps TRBD1 (6 bases). The CDR3 is 14 amino acids. Germline assignment: CDR1 SGHNT and CDR2 YENEEA. The CDR3, as DNA: TGTGCCAGCAGCTTAACAGGGACTGGAAACACTATATATTTT. Translation gives CASSLTGTGNTIYF. The full variable domain, completed using reference TRBV11-3 and TRBJ1-3, is EAGVVQSPRYKIIEKKQPVAFWCNPISGHNTLYWYLQNLGQGPELLIRYENEEAVDDSQLPKDRFSAERLKGVDSTLKIQPAELGDSAVYLCASSLTGTGNTIYFGEGSWLTVV.

This sequence joins TRBV5-1 and TRBJ1-3, with TRBD1 matching over 9 bases. CDR3 length: 14 amino acids. After removal of 5 bases from V and 8 bases from J, the junction contained 8 bases not matched to a gene. Germline CDR1 is SGHRS and CDR2 is YFSETQ. The CDR3 sequence is CASRKTGGWDTIYF. The CDR3, as DNA: TGCGCCAGCAGGAAAACAGGGGGCTGGGACACCATATATTTT.

The J gene is TRBJ2-2, the V gene TRBV28; tentatively, D is TRBD2 (6 bases). Trimming cost V 8 bases and J 2 bases, with 21 bases left between them. This CDR3 has 17 residues. The V gene's germline CDR1 is MDHEN and CDR2 SYDVKM. CDR3 nucleotides: TGTGCCAGCGAACAAACCAGACCGGGACTTAACACCGGGGAGCTGTTTTTT. As protein: CASEQTRPGLNTGELFF.

V gene TRBV28 combines with J gene TRBJ2-3; 15 nucleotides agree with TRBD2. Germline values: CDR1 MDHEN, CDR2 SYDVKM. V was pared by 1 base and J by 4 bases, with 12 bases of the junction left unmatched. This CDR3 has 20 residues. CDR3 amino acids: CASSLSPGLAGGKAADTQYF. The CDR3 coding sequence is TGTGCCAGCAGTTTATCCCCGGGACTAGCGGGAGGAAAAGCCGCAGATACGCAGTATTTT.

The V gene is TRBV7-5, the J gene TRBJ1-3; the D call TRBD1 from the table was never checked on the DNA. TRBV7-5 is shown as a pseudogene. The CDR3 is 15 amino acids. The CDR3 loop is CASRSGHNSGNTIYF. CDR3 nucleotides: TGTGCCAGCAGATCGGGACACAACTCTGGAAACACCATATATTTT.

Only a few counts were recorded for this clone. The V and J genes are TRBV7-5 and TRBJ2-3; no check of the table's D call, TRBD2, against the DNA was made. TRBV7-5 is an annotated pseudogene. The CDR3 extends over 19 amino acids. DNA for the CDR3: TGTGCCAGCAGCCTCGACCCTGGGACTAGCGGGAGGGCAGCGAATACGCAGTATTTT. As protein: CASSLDPGTSGRAANTQYF.

For this clone: Relative to the germline gene, one junction end is altered; a read error may explain this. This chain uses TRBV18 with TRBJ2-4, with TRBD1 matching over 7 bases. Looked up from germline, CDR1 is KGHSH and CDR2 is LQKENI. The length of the CDR3 is 14 residues. Written as DNA, the CDR3 is TGTGCCAGCTCCCTCAGGCGACGGGACAGCAATTCTCTCTTC. It codes for CASSLRRRDSNSLF. The full variable domain, with the rest looked up from reference TRBV18 and TRBJ2-4, is NAGVMQNPRHLVRRRGQEARLRCSPMKGHSHVYWYRQLPEEGLKFMVYLQKENIIDESGMPKERFSAEFPKEGPSILRIQQVVRGDSAAYFCASSLRRRDSNSLFGAGTRLSVL.

The chain employs TRBV11-3 and TRBJ1-5; TRBD1 might be the D (6 bases). CDR1 is SGHNT, CDR2 YENEEA, per germline. The V end lost 3 bases, the J end lost 1 base, and 10 bases lay between the germline ends. This CDR3 is 15 amino acids long. The CDR3 reads CASSLGHESNQPQHF. The CDR3 DNA sequence: TGTGCCAGCAGCTTGGGACACGAGAGCAATCAGCCCCAGCATTTT.

This rearrangement joins TRBV16 to TRBJ2-3; D call uncertain. V shed 0 bases and J shed 4 bases, with 11 bases lying between them. The CDR3 length is 15 residues. Germline CDR1 reads KGHSY; CDR2 reads FQNENV. The CDR3 here is CASSQSQAAADTQYF. In DNA form, the CDR3 reads TGTGCCAGCAGCCAATCGCAGGCAGCAGCAGATACGCAGTATTTT.

The J gene is TRBJ2-1, the V gene TRBV9; 7 bases agree with TRBD2. Germline V gives CDR1 SGDLS, CDR2 YYNGEE. The CDR3 spans 16 residues. V gave up 5 bases and J gave up 6 bases; unmatched junction bases: 14. CDR3 amino acids: CASSEGGVGGVNEQFF. The CDR3 DNA is TGTGCCAGCAGTGAAGGTGGTGTGGGAGGGGTCAATGAGCAGTTCTTC.

This chain joins TRBV11-3 and TRBJ2-3; 8 positions agree with TRBD2. The CDR3 totals 16 residues. The germline V gene has CDR1 SGHNT and CDR2 YENEEA. The trim removed 2 bases at V and 8 bases at J, leaving 12 bases unmatched. CDR3: CASSLSGTRGQGTQYF. The CDR3 nucleotides read TGTGCCAGCAGCTTATCCGGGACTAGGGGACAAGGTACGCAGTATTTT.

Only a few counts were recorded for this clone. J is TRBJ2-5 and V is TRBV19, with 12 bases that match TRBD2. Trimming at V came to 8 bases and at J to 2 bases, leaving 3 bases not matched to a gene. The CDR3 is made up of 14 amino acids. Germline CDR1 LNHDA, CDR2 SQIVND (reference sequence). The CDR3 DNA is TGTGCCAGTGGACTAGCGGGAAGGCAAGAGACCCAGTACTTC. As protein: CASGLAGRQETQYF.

A remark on this clone: Germline and junction disagree at one end, which may indicate a read error. The chain carries TRBV7-6 and TRBJ2-2, with a possible D match to TRBD2 (5 bases). This CDR3 comprises 15 residues. Per germline, CDR1 SGHVS and CDR2 FNYEAQ. The CDR3 here is CASSLRLTNTGELFF. The CDR3 nucleotides read TGTGCCAGCAGCTTACGCCTTACCAACACCGGGGAGCTATTTTTT. Together with reference TRBV7-6 and TRBJ2-2, the CDR3 gives the full variable domain: GAGVSQSPRYKVTKRGQDVALRCDPISGHVSLYWYRQALGQGPEFLTYFNYEAQQDKSGLPNDRFSAERPEGSISTLTIQRTEQRDSAMYRCASSLRLTNTGELFFGEGSRLTVL.

Comment on this clone: Its ends do not fully match the called genes, so a read error is possible. The V and J genes are TRBV18 and TRBJ1-1; D uncertain. The CDR3 contains 14 residues. In germline, CDR1 is KGHSH, CDR2 LQKENI. The CDR3 here is CASSPREGGTEAFF. CDR3 bases: TGTGCCAGTTCACCACGGGAGGGAGGGACTGAAGCTTTCTTT. Full variable domain (missing parts from reference TRBV18 and TRBJ1-1): NAGVMQNPRHLVRRRGQEARLRCSPMKGHSHVYWYRQLPEEGLKFMVYLQKENIIDESGMPKERFSAEFPKEGPSILRIQQVVRGDSAAYFCASSPREGGTEAFFGQGTRLTVV.

V usage is TRBV30 and J usage is TRBJ2-3, with TRBD2 matching 10 bases. V lost 4 bases and J lost 0; bases outside the gene matches: 1. Looked up from germline, CDR1 is GTSNPN and CDR2 is SVGIG (reference sequence). CDR3 length: 14 residues. CDR3 residues: CAWTSGRSTDTQYF. The CDR3 region has the DNA TGTGCCTGGACTAGCGGGAGAAGCACAGATACGCAGTATTTT.

This sequence joins TRBV28 and TRBJ1-2, with D uncertain. There are 13 residues in the CDR3. Trimming cost V 2 bases and J 0 bases, with 4 bases left between them. Germline V gene data show CDR1 as MDHEN and CDR2 as SYDVKM. The CDR3 spells CASSLRANYGYTF. DNA for the CDR3: TGTGCCAGCAGTTTAAGGGCTAACTATGGCTACACCTTC.

The V gene is TRBV28, the J gene TRBJ2-2; D is undetermined. V was clipped by 3 bases and J by 5 bases, with 13 bases between them. In germline, CDR1 is MDHEN, CDR2 SYDVKM. The CDR3 sequence is 15 residues long. CDR3 in DNA: TGTGCCAGCAGTTTTTCGGTCGTCAGTACCGGGGAGCTGTTTTTT. It codes for CASSFSVVSTGELFF.